Following are 19 T cell receptor beta chains from one sample sequenced in a study of blood T cell repertoires in COVID-19. The protocol was immunoSEQ multiplex PCR, while the TCRdb copy is restricted to in-frame clones and leaves out a portion. The sample lists a few hundred thousand clones; approximately 91% were seen once. Sequenced material: peripheral blood. The origin of the receptors is a woman aged 40 to 50 who had recovered from COVID-19.

The CDR3 DNA follows: TGTGCCAGTAGTATAGAGGCGGGAGGCTACACAGATACGCAGTATTTT. It translates to CASSIEAGGYTDTQYF. This chain links TRBV19 with TRBJ2-3, with 8 positions matching TRBD2. J gave up 2 bases and V 0 bases, and 4 bases lay outside the gene matches. This CDR3 contains 16 residues. Germline CDR1 is LNHDA and CDR2 is SQIVND (reference sequence). The full variable domain, its missing parts supplied by reference TRBV19 and TRBJ2-3, is DGGITQSPKYLFRKEGQNVTLSCEQNLNHDAMYWYRQDPGQGLRLIYYSQIVNDFQKGDIAEGYSVSREKKESFPLTVTSAQKNPTAFYLCASSIEAGGYTDTQYFGPGTRLTVL.

This clone was seen more than once but under ten times. The rearrangement uses TRBV27 and TRBJ2-2; a possible D gene is TRBD2 (6 bases). Germline CDR1 MNHEY, CDR2 SMNVEV (reference sequence). CDR3 length equals 18 residues. The V end lost 0 bases, the J end lost 5 bases, and 19 bases lay between the germline ends. CDR3 coding DNA: TGTGCCAGCAGTTTATCGCGGTTGGGGGGACTTGCTACCGGGGAGCTGTTTTTT. Protein product: CASSLSRLGGLATGELFF.

The table lists this clone with many counts. The chain links TRBV28 to TRBJ1-2; D is unresolved. The CDR3 has 12 amino acids. The V gene's germline CDR1 is MDHEN and CDR2 SYDVKM. V was shortened by 5 bases and J by 2 bases, with 6 bases between the two germline ends. The CDR3 here is CASSRGNYGYTF. The CDR3 DNA follows: TGTGCCAGCAGTAGAGGGAACTATGGCTACACCTTC.

The V gene is TRBV12-3 or TRBV12-4, the J gene TRBJ1-2; 8 bases are a match to TRBD1. The length of the CDR3 is 13 residues. V gave up 6 bases and J gave up 5 bases; unmatched junction bases: 5. Here the CDR3 reads CASRTTGGYGYTF. For the CDR3, the DNA is TGTGCCAGCAGAACAACAGGGGGTTATGGCTACACCTTC.

The V gene is TRBV10-3, the J gene TRBJ1-5; D may be TRBD1 (5 bases). Trimming left V 3 bases short and J 5 bases short, with 17 bases between. The CDR3 is 16 amino acids. The V gene's germline CDR1 is ENHRY and CDR2 SYGVKD. CDR3 region: CAISDNFRTSDQPQHF. The CDR3 nucleotides are TGTGCCATCAGTGACAACTTTCGGACAAGTGATCAGCCCCAGCATTTT.

The CDR3 DNA is TGTGCTAGTGGTTTGTTGGCCGGGACTAGCGCATTCTACAATGAGCAGTTCTTC. Translating gives CASGLLAGTSAFYNEQFF. The genes are TRBV12-5 and TRBJ2-1; 10 nucleotides agree with TRBD2. Germline V gene sequence: CDR1 LGHNT, CDR2 FRNRAP. The CDR3 runs to 18 residues. The junction had 10 bases not matched to a gene; V was cut back by 2 bases and J by 3 bases.

The chain employs TRBV5-4 and TRBJ2-3, with 7 bases lining up with TRBD2. Germline assignment: CDR1 SGHNT and CDR2 YYREEE (reference sequence). The CDR3 contains 16 residues. Unmatched junction bases numbered 10, after V lost 4 bases and J lost 2 bases. The CDR3 sequence is CASSLPPGGTTDTQYF. CDR3 DNA sequence: TGTGCCAGCAGCCTGCCCCCGGGAGGAACCACAGATACGCAGTATTTT.

Here the CDR3 DNA reads TGTGCCAGCAGTCTGACTGGTCCAGGAGGTAATGAAAAACTGTTTTTT. Its translation is CASSLTGPGGNEKLFF. The rearrangement uses TRBV27 and TRBJ1-4; D gene ambiguous. With 5 bases removed from V and 4 bases from J, the gap between germline ends came to 17 bases. The CDR3 length is 16 residues. The V gene's germline CDR1 is MNHEY and CDR2 SMNVEV (reference sequence). Full variable domain (outside the CDR3, taken from reference TRBV27 and TRBJ1-4): EAQVTQNPRYLITVTGKKLTVTCSQNMNHEYMSWYRQDPGLGLRQIYYSMNVEVTDKGDVPEGYKVSRKEKRNFPLILESPSPNQTSLYFCASSLTGPGGNEKLFFGSGTQLSVL.

This clone was picked up a small number of times. The chain has TRBV2 and TRBJ2-2; 11 bases are a match to TRBD2. Germline CDR1 and CDR2: SNHLY and FYNNEI. The V and J ends lost 3 bases and 5 bases, in that order; junction bases with no gene match: 5. The length of the CDR3 is 16 residues. CDR3 sequence: CASSERGLAATGELFF. The CDR3 DNA follows: TGTGCCAGCAGTGAGAGGGGACTAGCGGCAACCGGGGAGCTGTTTTTT.

V is TRBV3-1 (or the pseudogene TRBV3-2) and J is TRBJ1-5; maybe TRBD1 (6 bases). The CDR3 spans 16 residues. Looked up from germline, CDR1 is LGHDT and CDR2 is YNNKEL (reference sequence). Trimming shortened V by 0 bases and J by 5 bases, and 14 bases separated the two germline ends. In DNA form, the CDR3 reads TGTGCCAGCAGCCAAGATGGGGGGAGGGGGGATCAGCCCCAGCATTTT. Translated: CASSQDGGRGDQPQHF.

The chain is built from TRBV7-9 and TRBJ2-1; TRBD2 might be the D (5 bases). The V gene's germline CDR1 is SEHNR and CDR2 FQNEAQ (reference sequence). There are 15 residues in the CDR3. V was clipped by 4 bases and J by 1 base, with 11 bases between them. In DNA, the CDR3 is TGTGCCAGCAGCTCACCGGGGAGTTCCTACAATGAGCAGTTCTTC. Protein product: CASSSPGSSYNEQFF.

The genes are TRBV3-1 (or the pseudogene TRBV3-2) and TRBJ2-2, with a tentative D call TRBD2 (6 bases). Per the germline V gene, CDR1 is LGHDT and CDR2 is YNNKEL (reference sequence). The CDR3 is made up of 15 amino acids. Trimming took off 5 bases at V and 6 bases at J, with 16 bases between the two ends. The CDR3 nucleotides read TGTGCCAGCAGCGTGGACGGGGACTTCGCCGGGGAGCTGTTTTTT. Translating gives CASSVDGDFAGELFF.

The J gene is TRBJ1-5, the V gene TRBV3-1 (or the pseudogene TRBV3-2); D remains ambiguous. Germline CDR1 is LGHDT and CDR2 is YNNKEL (reference sequence). The V end lost 1 base, the J end lost 4 bases, and 8 bases lay between the germline ends. CDR3 length: 14 amino acids. CDR3 DNA sequence: TGTGCCAGCAGCCAAGTCCCTAGTAATCAGCCCCAGCATTTT. Its protein product is CASSQVPSNQPQHF.

The genes are TRBV30 and TRBJ1-1; 9 bases are shared with TRBD1. Germline CDR1 and CDR2: GTSNPN and SVGIG (reference sequence). V lost 1 base to trimming and J lost 1 base; unmatched junction nucleotides: 4. The CDR3 contains 15 residues. CDR3 coding DNA: TGTGCCTGGAGTGCCATACAGGGGGCGAACACTGAAGCTTTCTTT. It codes for CAWSAIQGANTEAFF.

This rearrangement joins TRBV7-8 to TRBJ1-5; 8 bases are shared with TRBD1. The ends lost 2 bases at V and 3 bases at J; junction bases unmatched: 12. The germline gives CDR1 SGHVS, CDR2 FQNEAQ. The CDR3 contains 18 residues. CDR3 sequence: CASSLKQPGQASNQPQHF. In DNA form, the CDR3 reads TGTGCCAGCAGCTTAAAACAGCCGGGACAGGCCTCCAATCAGCCCCAGCATTTT.

The chain joins TRBV3-1 (or the pseudogene TRBV3-2) to TRBJ2-1; tentatively, D is TRBD2 (5 bases). V gave up 2 bases and J gave up 10 bases, with 9 bases separating them. Looked up from germline, CDR1 is LGHDT and CDR2 is YNNKEL (reference sequence). This CDR3 is built from 12 residues. The CDR3: CASSQWSSEQFF. The CDR3 DNA is TGTGCCAGCAGCCAATGGTCTAGCGAGCAGTTCTTC.

V usage is TRBV14 and J usage is TRBJ2-1; D unclear. The germline V and J ends were trimmed by 0 bases and 11 bases, with 14 bases remaining between them. The CDR3 sequence is 14 residues long. The germline CDR1 and CDR2 sequences are SGHDN and FVKESK. The CDR3 DNA reads TGTGCCAGCAGCCAAGATGGCGGTGGATCCAAGCAGTTCTTC. It translates to CASSQDGGGSKQFF.

This sequence joins TRBV5-8 and TRBJ2-1; possible D gene TRBD2, 5 bases. The CDR3 has 16 residues. V was trimmed by 4 bases and J by 8 bases, leaving 22 bases between them. Germline loops: CDR1 SGHTS, CDR2 YDEGEE. The DNA of the CDR3 is TGTGCCAGCAGCCGCGAGGACTTTGGAGGTTCATATGAGCAGTTCTTC. Translated: CASSREDFGGSYEQFF. Variable domain in full (rest from reference TRBV5-8 and TRBJ2-1): EAGVTQSPTHLIKTRGQQATLRCSPISGHTSVYWYQQALGLGLQFLLWYDEGEERNRGNFPPRFSGRQFPNYSSELNVNALELEDSALYLCASSREDFGGSYEQFFGPGTRLTVL.

This clone was detected once. The chain couples TRBV5-1 to TRBJ1-4; 8 bases agree with TRBD1. The CDR3 runs 17 residues. The germline V gene encodes CDR1 SGHRS and CDR2 YFSETQ. V trimming: 2 bases; J trimming: 3 bases; junction bases outside the gene matches: 9. The CDR3 coding sequence is TGCGCCAGCAGCTTAGGTGGAACAGGGGGTGCTAATGAAAAACTGTTTTTT. This gives the protein CASSLGGTGGANEKLFF.